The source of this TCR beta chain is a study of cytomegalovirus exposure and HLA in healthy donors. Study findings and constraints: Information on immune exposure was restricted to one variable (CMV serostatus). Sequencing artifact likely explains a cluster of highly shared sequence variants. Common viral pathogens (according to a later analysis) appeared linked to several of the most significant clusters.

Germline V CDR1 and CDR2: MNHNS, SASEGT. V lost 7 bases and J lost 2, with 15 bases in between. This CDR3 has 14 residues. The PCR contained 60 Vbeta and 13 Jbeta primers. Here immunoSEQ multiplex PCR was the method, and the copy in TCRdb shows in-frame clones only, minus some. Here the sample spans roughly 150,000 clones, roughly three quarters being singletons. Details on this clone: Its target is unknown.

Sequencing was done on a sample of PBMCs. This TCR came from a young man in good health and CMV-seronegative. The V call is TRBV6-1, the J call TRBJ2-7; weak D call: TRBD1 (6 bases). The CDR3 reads CASTIRTDPYEQYF. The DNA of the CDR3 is TGTGCCAGCACCATTCGGACAGATCCCTACGAGCAGTACTTC.